The T cell receptor beta chain described here comes from a study of CD8+CD57+ T cells in acquired aplastic anemia. Across the study: When averaged, DNA from sorted CD4+ and CD8+ cells came to about 2.9 ug. CD4+ cell libraries from healthy donors averaged approximately 10 million reads.

CDR1 MGHDK and CDR2 SYGVNS come from the germline V gene. V lost 4 bases to trimming and J lost 6 bases; unmatched junction nucleotides: 8. The CDR3 consists of 15 residues. On this clonotype itself: Antigen specificity is unknown.

CDR3 and TCR beta VDJ profiling relied on genomic DNA as the template. TCRdb reprocessed the reads with MiXCR, giving one entry per CDR3 protein. Of 74,000 or so distinct CDR3 sequences in the sample, roughly half were seen once. Study conclusions and caveats: CD8+ Simpson's diversity in patients was not significantly different from that in controls.

The TCR originated in a human donor in good health, serving as a control. This chain uses TRBV25-1 with TRBJ1-5, with 8 bases lining up with TRBD1. Sequencing input: sorted CD4+, CD8+, or CD8+CD57+ T cells (not recorded which) from PBMCs. CDR3 bases: TGTGCCAGCAGTGGAGGACAGGGCGAGGGTCAGCCCCAGCATTTT. This translates into CASSGGQGEGQPQHF.